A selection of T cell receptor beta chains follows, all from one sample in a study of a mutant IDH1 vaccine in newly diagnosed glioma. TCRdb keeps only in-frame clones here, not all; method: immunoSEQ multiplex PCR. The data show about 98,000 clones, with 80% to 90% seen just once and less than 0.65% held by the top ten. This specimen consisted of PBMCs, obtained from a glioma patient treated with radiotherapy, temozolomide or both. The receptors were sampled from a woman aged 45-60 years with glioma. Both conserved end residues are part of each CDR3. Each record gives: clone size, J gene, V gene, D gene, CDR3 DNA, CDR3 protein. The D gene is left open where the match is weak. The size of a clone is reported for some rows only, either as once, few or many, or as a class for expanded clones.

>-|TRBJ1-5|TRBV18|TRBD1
TGTGCCAGCTCGCAACAGGGGGCGGGTAGCAATCAGCCCCAGCATTTT
CASSQQGAGSNQPQHF
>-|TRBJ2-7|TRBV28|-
TGTGCCAGCAGTCCCACCTTCGTTCGGAGCTACGAGCAGTACTTC
CASSPTFVRSYEQYF
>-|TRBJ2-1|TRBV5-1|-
TGCGCCAGCAGCTTGCTGGGTGGATATGAGCAGTTCTTC
CASSLLGGYEQFF
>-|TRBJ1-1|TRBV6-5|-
TGTGCCACCAGGGGAATTGAAGCTTTCTTT
CATRGIEAFF
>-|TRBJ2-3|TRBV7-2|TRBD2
TGTGCCAGCAGCTTACGTCCAGCGGGAGTAGTAGATACGCAGTATTTT
CASSLRPAGVVDTQYF
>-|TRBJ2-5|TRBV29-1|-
TGCAGCGTTGACGCGGGATTCCAAGAGACCCAGTACTTC
CSVDAGFQETQYF
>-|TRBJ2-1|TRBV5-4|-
TGTGCCAGCAGCTTGGAGGCGGGGAGCTCCTACAATGAGCAGTTCTTC
CASSLEAGSSYNEQFF
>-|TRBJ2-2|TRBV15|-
TGTGCCACCAGCAGAGGGACCGGGGAGCTGTTTTTT
CATSRGTGELFF
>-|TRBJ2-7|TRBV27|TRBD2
TGTGCCAGCAGTGCGAGCGGGAGACGTCCCCTCGAGCAGTACTTC
CASSASGRRPLEQYF
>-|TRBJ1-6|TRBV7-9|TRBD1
TGTGCCAGCAGCACGGGACAGCATAATTCACCCCTCCACTTT
CASSTGQHNSPLHF
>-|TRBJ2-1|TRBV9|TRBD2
TGTGCCAGCAGCCTAACGGGGACTAGCCTTCCATACAATGAGCAGTTCTTC
CASSLTGTSLPYNEQFF
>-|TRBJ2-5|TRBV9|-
TGTGCCACCTATGAATCCCCAGCGCAAGAGACCCAGTACTTC
CATYESPAQETQYF
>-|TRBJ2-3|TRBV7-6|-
TGTGCCAGCAGCCCGACAGTTAAAAACACAGATACGCAGTATTTT
CASSPTVKNTDTQYF
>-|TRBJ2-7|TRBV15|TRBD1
TGTGCCACCAGGGCGACAGGGGGTGCCTACGAGCAGTACTTC
CATRATGGAYEQYF
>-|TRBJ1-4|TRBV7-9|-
TGTGCCAGCAGCTTAGTCCGAGGGGGAAGTCTGTTTTTT
CASSLVRGGSLFF
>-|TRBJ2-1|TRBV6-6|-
TGTGCCAGCAGTTATGCGACCCCTCCTGAGCAGTTCTTC
CASSYATPPEQFF
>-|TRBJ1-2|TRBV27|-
TGTGCCAGCAGTTTACTTCCACTCGCGAACTATGGCTACACCTTC
CASSLLPLANYGYTF
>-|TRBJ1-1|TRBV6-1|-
TGTGCCAGCAGCCCCGGGGACAAGAACACTGAAGCTTTCTTT
CASSPGDKNTEAFF
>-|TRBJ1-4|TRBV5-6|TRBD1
TGTGCCAGCAGCTTGGGAGGTCTCCGGGACAGAGTTAATGAAAAACTGTTTTTT
CASSLGGLRDRVNEKLFF
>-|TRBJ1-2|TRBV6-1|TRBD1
TGTGCCAGCAGTACCGGGACAGCGATTAACTATGGCTACACCTTC
CASSTGTAINYGYTF
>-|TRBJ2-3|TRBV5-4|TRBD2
TGTGCCAGCAGCCCCCGACTAGCGGAGAGCACAGATACGCAGTATTTT
CASSPRLAESTDTQYF
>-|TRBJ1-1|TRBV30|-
TGTGCCTGGAGCCGACTCGAAGCTTTCTTT
CAWSRLEAFF
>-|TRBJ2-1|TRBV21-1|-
TGTGCCAGCAGCGTCCGATATCCCGGGACTAGCGGGGGTGCCTACAATGAGCAGTTCTTC
CASSVRYPGTSGGAYNEQFF
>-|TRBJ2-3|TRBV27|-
TGTGCCAGCACAGAACGGGATACGCAGTATTTT
CASTERDTQYF
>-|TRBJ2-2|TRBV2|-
TGTGCCAGCAGTGAAGAGAGGCTCACCGGGGAGCTGTTTTTT
CASSEERLTGELFF
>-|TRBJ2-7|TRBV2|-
TGTGCCAGCAGTGTTAAAAGGGCCTACGAGCAGTACTTC
CASSVKRAYEQYF
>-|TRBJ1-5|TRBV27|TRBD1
TGTGCCAGCAGTTTAATGGGGACAGGTAGCAATCAGCCCCAGCATTTT
CASSLMGTGSNQPQHF
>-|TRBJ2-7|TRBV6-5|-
TGTGCCAGCAGCCTCAGGGAATCCTACGAGCAGTACTTC
CASSLRESYEQYF
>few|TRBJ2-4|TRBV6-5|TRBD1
TGTGCCAGCAGTTATGGGACAGGGAGAAACATTCAGTACTTC
CASSYGTGRNIQYF
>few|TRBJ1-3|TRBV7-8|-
TGTGCCAGCAGCCAAATTCGCCCTGGTTTACAGGGAGTAAACACCATATATTTT
CASSQIRPGLQGVNTIYF
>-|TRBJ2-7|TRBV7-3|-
TGTGCCAGCAGCTTAAGCCCCCCGGGTGAGCAGTACTTC
CASSLSPPGEQYF